What follows is one T cell receptor beta chain and its context. Its antigen is not known. The repertoire was sequenced with immunoSEQ multiplex PCR; TCRdb's copy has only in-frame clones and lacks some. The sample carries tens of thousands of clones, 70% to 90% recorded once. The data were taken from a study of OX40 agonist ivuxolimab in advanced cancers. Points from the study as a whole: At 0.1 to 3.0 mg/kg, CD4+ and CD8+ blood T cells expanded clonally by week 6. Some patients who did not respond also had low normalized T-cell clonal expansion.

This clonotype originated in an adult with an advanced solid tumor such as melanoma, head and neck, liver or kidney cancer. Sequenced material: CD4+ or CD8+ T cells sorted from blood, taken in a trial of the OX40 agonist ivuxolimab.

CDR3 DNA sequence: TGTGCCTGGAGACCAAGGGACAGGGCGAACACTGAAGCTTTCTTT. This sequence encodes CAWRPRDRANTEAFF. The rearrangement uses TRBV30 and TRBJ1-1, with 9 bases matching TRBD1. V dropped 3 bases and J dropped 1; count of bases not matched to a gene: 6. CDR1 is GTSNPN, CDR2 SVGIG, per germline (reference sequence). This CDR3 has 15 residues.